This T cell receptor beta chain is drawn from a study of cytomegalovirus exposure and HLA in healthy donors. General study findings and limits: Common viral pathogens seemed to be connected with several of the most significant clusters, according to a later analysis. Specificity of a few CMV-associated chains for CMV antigens was verified in vitro. Analyzed later, association rates of TCRs varied across HLA loci, with DRB1 most and HLA-C fewest.

In regard to this clone: Its antigen is undetermined.

The primer mix had 60 Vbeta and 13 Jbeta primers. The data were produced by immunoSEQ multiplex PCR, yet TCRdb's version contains in-frame clones alone and is incomplete. The table has under 200,000 clones, about four fifths seen once; the top ten hold 2% to 2.5%. This CDR3 contains 15 residues. Germline CDR1 reads LNHDA; CDR2 reads SQIVND (reference sequence). The trim removed 7 bases at V and 10 bases at J, leaving 13 bases unmatched. The sample consisted of PBMCs. V and J are TRBV19 and TRBJ1-4, with TRBD1 matching over 9 bases. The sequence derives from a woman aged 45-60 years in good health and CMV-seronegative. CDR3 bases: TGTGCCAGTACCCGCGTAGGGACAGGGCAACTAAAACTGTTTTTT. This encodes CASTRVGTGQLKLFF. The variable domain in full, with the rest retrieved from reference TRBV19 and TRBJ1-4, is DGGITQSPKYLFRKEGQNVTLSCEQNLNHDAMYWYRQDPGQGLRLIYYSQIVNDFQKGDIAEGYSVSREKKESFPLTVTSAQKNPTAFYLCASTRVGTGQLKLFFGSGTQLSVL.